Following are 19 T cell receptor delta chains from one sample sequenced in a study of gamma-delta T cells after stem cell transplantation. TCRdb re-called the RT-PCR reads through CATT. The repertoire table contains dozens of delta-chain clones. The specimen was gamma-delta T cells. The receptors shown here come from a human donor. It is not recorded whose cells these are; they may come from a transplant donor. This table probably holds off-target reads from a library built for another chain.

In its sample, this clone was seen a few times. J is TRDJ1 and V is TRDV2, with D perhaps matching TRDD3 (6 bases). The CDR3 is 14 residues long. V was pared by 3 bases and J by 3 bases, with 13 bases between. Germline values: CDR1 GEAIGNYY, CDR2 EKD. The CDR3 spells CACDGVGVPDKLIF. Written as DNA, the CDR3 is TGTGCCTGTGACGGGGTGGGGGTACCCGATAAACTCATCTTT.

The chain has TRDV1 and TRDJ1, with 12 bases fitting TRDD3. Germline V gene sequence: CDR1 TSWWSYY, CDR2 QGS. CDR3 size: 23 residues. The V and J ends lost 1 base and 3 bases, in that order; junction bases with no gene match: 24. The CDR3 region has the DNA TGTGCTCTTGGGGAACCACCCCACTCCTACATAGACTGGGGGATACAGGTCGCCGATAAACTCATCTTT. It translates to CALGEPPHSYIDWGIQVADKLIF.

This clone was detected only a few times. This chain connects TRDV2 to TRDJ3, with 7 bases lining up with TRDD3. Germline loops: CDR1 GEAIGNYY, CDR2 EKD. The CDR3 runs 25 residues. After removal of 3 bases from V and 1 base from J, the junction contained 29 bases not matched to a gene. Here the CDR3 DNA reads TGTGCCTGTGACGCCGTGAGTGGATGGGGGACCCCGCTTCGTTTATCGTCCTGGGACACCCGACAGATGTTTTTC. Protein sequence: CACDAVSGWGTPLRLSSWDTRQMFF.

With regard to this clone: This sequence may be a read error, since a much larger clone differs from it by one base. The CDR3 coding sequence is TGTGCCTGTGACCCCGCCGAGAGGGATTCGTACACCGATAAACTCATCTTT. Residues: CACDPAERDSYTDKLIF. The chain employs TRDV2 and TRDJ1; tentatively, D is TRDD3 (5 bases). The CDR3 is 17 amino acids. The V and J ends lost 3 bases and 0 bases respectively, with 19 bases between them. CDR1 and CDR2 from the germline V gene are GEAIGNYY and EKD.

This clone was counted a few times. The gene calls are TRDV2 and TRDJ3; 7 nucleotides agree with TRDD3. From germline, CDR1 is GEAIGNYY and CDR2 EKD. Trimming at V came to 0 bases and at J to 1 base, leaving 26 bases not matched to a gene. The CDR3 is 25 residues long. CDR3 region: CACDTVSGWGTPLRLSSWDTRQMFF. In nucleotides, the CDR3 is TGTGCCTGTGACACCGTGAGTGGATGGGGGACCCCGCTTCGTTTATCGTCCTGGGACACCCGACAGATGTTTTTC.

By proportion, this clone is hyperexpanded. Distinct nucleotide sequences in the sample also encode this CDR3. V is TRDV2 and J is TRDJ1, with 7 bases lining up with TRDD3. Germline V gives CDR1 GEAIGNYY, CDR2 EKD. This CDR3 spans 17 amino acids. V shed 3 bases and J 0 bases; nucleotides not matched to a gene: 12. CDR3 loop: CACDPAEGDSYTDKLIF. The CDR3 nucleotides are TGTGCCTGTGACCCCGCCGAGGGGGATTCGTACACCGATAAACTCATCTTT.

This clone was detected only a few times. V usage is TRDV3 and J usage is TRDJ1, with D tentatively TRDD2 (6 bases). This CDR3 region has 13 residues. The germline V and J ends were trimmed by 4 bases and 1 base, with 13 bases remaining between them. Germline loops: CDR1 TVYSNPD, CDR2 GDNSRS (reference sequence). The CDR3 DNA is TGTGCCTACAATCCTACGTCCACCGATAAACTCATCTTT. Translation: CAYNPTSTDKLIF.

The genes are TRDV1 and TRDJ1; 8 bases are a match to TRDD2. Trimming cost V 3 bases and J 6 bases; bases outside gene matches: 36. The CDR3 runs 24 residues. Germline loops: CDR1 TSWWSYY, CDR2 QGS. The CDR3 coding sequence is TGTGCTCTTGGGGAGCCCCGACTCGTACTTCCTACGGGGTCTTATGGGGATGGTACCTATAAACTCATCTTT. This encodes CALGEPRLVLPTGSYGDGTYKLIF.

In regard to this clone: With a much larger clone just one base away, this may be a read error. Other DNA variants within this sample encode the same CDR3. V is TRDV2 and J is TRDJ1, with 7 positions matching TRDD3. The CDR3 is 17 residues long. The germline gives CDR1 GEAIGNYY, CDR2 EKD. The J segment lost 0 bases and the V segment lost 3 bases, leaving 12 bases of the junction unmatched. The CDR3 bases are TGTGCCTGTGACCCTGCCGAGGGGGATTCGTACACCGATAAACTCATCTTT. It is translated as CACDPAEGDSYTDKLIF.

This clone came up a few times. The chain joins TRDV2 to TRDJ1; a weak D match, TRDD3 (6 bases). CDR3 length equals 14 residues. V lost 0 bases and J lost 4, with 11 bases in between. Germline lookup yields CDR1 GEAIGNYY and CDR2 EKD. The CDR3 is CACDTMGGRDKLIF. The CDR3 DNA follows: TGTGCCTGTGACACCATGGGGGGCCGCGATAAACTCATCTTT.

This clone was observed a few times. The chain is built from TRDV1 and TRDJ1, with TRDD3 matching 13 bases. Trimming removed 6 bases from V and 1 base from J; junction bases left unmatched: 26. CDR3 length: 23 amino acids. Germline V lookup: CDR1 TSWWSYY, CDR2 QGS. DNA for the CDR3: TGTGCTCTTGGACCCCGATTCCCCCTAACTCAATACTGGGGGATACGCTCCACCGATAAACTCATCTTT. Translating gives CALGPRFPLTQYWGIRSTDKLIF.

The chain uses TRDV1 and TRDJ1; 11 nucleotides match TRDD3. Germline assignment: CDR1 TSWWSYY and CDR2 QGS. Trimming cost V 4 bases and J 0 bases; bases outside gene matches: 28. The CDR3 covers 24 residues. CDR3 nucleotides: TGTGCTCTTGGGGGAGACGGCCTCCCTCTGATCTGGGGGATACTTGGGCCTTACACCGATAAACTCATCTTT. This sequence encodes CALGGDGLPLIWGILGPYTDKLIF.

This chain joins TRDV2 and TRDJ1; no clear D gene. Trimming shortened V by 0 bases and J by 4 bases, and 5 bases separated the two germline ends. The CDR3 is made up of 12 amino acids. Germline-derived CDR1 and CDR2 are GEAIGNYY and EKD. The CDR3 reads CACDTALDKLIF. The CDR3 nucleotides read TGTGCCTGTGACACCGCCCTCGATAAACTCATCTTT.

The chain is built from TRDV2 and TRDJ1; possibly TRDD3 for D (6 bases). Between the trimmed V and J ends, which lost 1 base and 1 base, there was a span of 9 bases. From germline, CDR1 is GEAIGNYY and CDR2 EKD. The CDR3 sequence is 14 residues long. In nucleotides, the CDR3 is TGTGCCTGTGACACTGGGGGGTTCACCGATAAACTCATCTTT. It is translated as CACDTGGFTDKLIF.

This chain joins TRDV2 and TRDJ1, with D maybe TRDD3 (5 bases). The CDR3 covers 18 residues. Germline V gives CDR1 GEAIGNYY, CDR2 EKD. The germline V and J ends were trimmed by 0 bases and 2 bases, with 21 bases remaining between them. The CDR3 reads CACDTEWAGSLRTDKLIF. The CDR3, as DNA: TGTGCCTGTGACACCGAATGGGCTGGGAGCCTTAGAACCGATAAACTCATCTTT.

The genes are TRDV2 and TRDJ1; D is undetermined. Germline lookup yields CDR1 GEAIGNYY and CDR2 EKD. This CDR3 is 14 amino acids long. The V gene lost 0 bases and the J gene lost 4 bases, with 11 bases spanning the gap. The DNA for the CDR3 is TGTGCCTGTGACACCGTCGGGGCCCTCGATAAACTCATCTTT. Translation gives CACDTVGALDKLIF.

This chain joins TRDV2 and TRDJ1, with 7 bases identical to TRDD3. The CDR3 consists of 19 residues. Germline V gene sequence: CDR1 GEAIGNYY, CDR2 EKD. J lost 0 bases, V lost 0 bases, and 15 bases had no gene match. The CDR3 DNA is TGTGCCTGTGACACCGTACTGGGGACCCCGGGGGTGTACACCGATAAACTCATCTTT. It specifies CACDTVLGTPGVYTDKLIF.

With regard to this clone: A read error may account for a junction end that differs from germline. The V call is TRDV2, the J call TRDJ1, with D possibly being TRDD3 (6 bases). The CDR3 extends over 17 amino acids. Germline CDR1 and CDR2: GEAIGNYY and EKD. In DNA, the CDR3 is TGTGCCTGTGACACCGTCGTTAGGGGATCCAGCACCGCTAAACTCATCTTT. Encoded protein: CACDTVVRGSSTAKLIF.

V gene TRDV2 combines with J gene TRDJ1; 11 nucleotides agree with TRDD3. The J segment lost 0 bases and the V segment lost 3 bases, leaving 14 bases of the junction unmatched. The CDR3 totals 19 residues. Germline CDR1 is GEAIGNYY and CDR2 is EKD. The CDR3 nucleotides read TGTGCCTGTGACGAGGTGGGGGATACGGAGCCAGATTACACCGATAAACTCATCTTT. Amino acids: CACDEVGDTEPDYTDKLIF.